These 23 T cell receptor beta chains share one sample of origin, sequenced in a study of T cells expressing NK-cell markers. Using the 5' RACE reads, TCRdb records one entry per CDR3 protein without DNA. The sample table sets out about 690 distinct CDR3 sequences. Sequencing was done on a sample of blood T cells: a sorted CD56 or NKG2C T cell subset, CD4+ or CD8+ T cells, or bulk PBMC T cells (not recorded which). All receptors come from a woman younger than 30 in good health.

This chain links TRBV2 with TRBJ1-4. Germline CDR1 reads SNHLY; CDR2 reads FYNNEI. The CDR3 loop spans 13 amino acids. CDR3 region: CVTTQDGGEKLFF.

The chain couples TRBV7-2 to TRBJ2-7; TCRdb's assignment of TRBD1 cannot be checked, as there is no DNA. The CDR3 is 15 amino acids. CDR1 and CDR2 from the germline V gene are SGHTA and FQGNSA. CDR3 amino acids: CASSLGGFFLYEQYF.

The chain carries TRBV27 and TRBJ1-5; as DNA is missing, the TRBD1 call by TCRdb cannot be tested. In germline, CDR1 is MNHEY, CDR2 SMNVEV (reference sequence). The CDR3 consists of 14 residues. CDR3 region: CASRGQPLNQPQHF.

The V gene is TRBV5-1, the J gene TRBJ1-6; TCRdb outputs TRBD1, but without DNA this stays unchecked. This CDR3 is 19 amino acids long. Germline assignment: CDR1 SGHRS and CDR2 YFSETQ. The CDR3 reads CASSVRGPDPQNYNSPLHF.

The rearrangement uses TRBV3-1 and TRBJ2-1; TCRdb picks TRBD2, but there is no DNA to check that call. CDR1 LGHDT and CDR2 YNNKEL come from the germline V gene (reference sequence). This CDR3 is 15 amino acids long. CDR3: CASSQLAGSYNEQFF.

The chain's CDR3 is CASSFREAFSGELFF. This chain joins TRBV7-6 and TRBJ2-2; TCRdb outputs TRBD1, but without DNA this stays unchecked. The CDR3 is 15 residues long. The germline V gene encodes CDR1 SGHVS and CDR2 FNYEAQ.

This clonotype is identified as medium-sized from frequency. The rearrangement uses TRBV10-2 and TRBJ2-3. The CDR3 spans 12 residues. Looked up from germline, CDR1 is WSHSY and CDR2 is SAAADI. CDR3 residues: CASSTRGNTQYF.

The gene calls are TRBV5-1 and TRBJ2-2; TCRdb's assignment of TRBD2 cannot be checked, as there is no DNA. The CDR3 is made up of 12 amino acids. Germline V lookup: CDR1 SGHRS, CDR2 YFSETQ. The CDR3 here is CVRRAGGEELFF.

J is TRBJ1-2 and V is TRBV9. The CDR3 sequence is 14 residues long. Germline-derived CDR1 and CDR2 are SGDLS and YYNGEE. The CDR3 sequence: CASSVVRDVDGYTF.

This clonotype registers medium-sized by frequency. The rearrangement links TRBV12-3 or TRBV12-4 to TRBJ1-4. The CDR3 has 17 amino acids. The CDR3 region is CASTLGRPAYRSEKLFF.

The genes are TRBV14 and TRBJ1-1; the TRBD1 assignment by TCRdb is unverifiable without DNA. The CDR3 runs to 12 residues. From germline, CDR1 is SGHDN and CDR2 FVKESK. The CDR3 loop reads CATPGGTTEAFF.

The V and J genes are TRBV7-9 and TRBJ1-3. The CDR3 has 15 amino acids. Germline V gives CDR1 SEHNR, CDR2 FQNEAQ (reference sequence). CDR3 sequence: CASSRYALSGNTIYF.

The chain employs TRBV19 and TRBJ1-1; TCRdb names TRBD1, which stays unverified in the absence of DNA. CDR1 is LNHDA and CDR2 is SQIVND in the germline V gene (reference sequence). CDR3 length: 15 residues. CDR3 loop: CASSIEVRGPTEAFF.

According to its frequency, this clonotype is medium-sized. The rearrangement uses TRBV3-1 and TRBJ1-1; TCRdb's D call of TRBD1 is untestable without DNA. CDR1 and CDR2 from the germline V gene are LGHDT and YNNKEL (reference sequence). The CDR3 runs to 15 residues. CDR3 protein: CASSQERGRNTEAFF.

This chain uses TRBV7-9 with TRBJ2-7; the TCRdb D gene call, TRBD1, has no DNA to confirm it. The CDR3 is 16 residues long. CDR1 and CDR2 (germline): SEHNR, FQNEAQ (reference sequence). The CDR3 sequence: CASSPPYGTGVYEQYF.

V is TRBV10-3 and J is TRBJ1-1; TCRdb indicates TRBD1, and absent DNA this call remains unverified. Per germline, CDR1 ENHRY and CDR2 SYGVKD. CDR3 length equals 14 residues. The CDR3 spells CAIREGQRNTEAFF.

The V gene is TRBV5-4, the J gene TRBJ2-3; there is no DNA to check the TCRdb D call of TRBD2. Germline CDR1 and CDR2: SGHNT and YYREEE (reference sequence). The CDR3 covers 14 residues. CDR3 protein: CASSFGTLRGTQYF.

The CDR3 here is CAIGGPPGRDRFPQPQHF. The chain recombines TRBV10-3 with TRBJ1-5; the D gene TCRdb calls, TRBD1, cannot be checked with no DNA. This CDR3 is built from 18 residues. Germline V gene sequence: CDR1 ENHRY, CDR2 SYGVKD.

The chain recombines TRBV30 with TRBJ2-6; TCRdb reports TRBD2, a call that lacks DNA to check it against. The CDR3 is 15 amino acids. Germline assignment: CDR1 GTSNPN and CDR2 SVGIG (reference sequence). CDR3 protein: CAWSAGRTGANVLTF.

The chain combines TRBV20-1 with TRBJ2-5; the D call from TCRdb, TRBD2, cannot be confirmed without DNA. Germline V gene data show CDR1 as DFQATT and CDR2 as SNEGSKA (reference sequence). The CDR3 totals 13 residues. Here the CDR3 reads CSGIGPRAETQYF.

Here the CDR3 reads CASSLWGIGYGYTF. V usage is TRBV11-2 and J usage is TRBJ1-2; TCRdb picks TRBD1, but there is no DNA to check that call. The CDR3 consists of 14 residues. Per germline, CDR1 SGHAT and CDR2 FQNNGV.

The chain combines TRBV20-1 with TRBJ2-1. The length of the CDR3 is 14 residues. Germline CDR1 reads DFQATT; CDR2 reads SNEGSKA (reference sequence). The CDR3 here is CSARRNAIRSEQFF.

J is TRBJ1-2 and V is TRBV7-9. CDR1 and CDR2 from the germline V gene are SEHNR and FQNEAQ (reference sequence). The CDR3 has 14 residues. The CDR3: CASRSRGYNYGYTF. The full variable domain, in which reference TRBV7-9 and TRBJ1-2 provide the parts outside the CDR3, is DTGVSQNPRHKITKRGQNVTFRCDPISEHNRLYWYRQTLGQGPEFLTYFQNEAQLEKSRLLSDRFSAERPKGSFSTLEIQRTEQGDSAMYLCASRSRGYNYGYTFGSGTRLTVV.